A single T cell receptor beta chain is shown here with its context. This sample was included in a study of blood T cell repertoires in COVID-19. Study context: Specimens from acute and convalescent COVID-19 originated in the United States, Italy and Spain. PBMCs, B-cell-depleted T cells, or T cells were the source of the cDNA or gDNA that made up the material.

V shed 5 bases and J 8 bases; nucleotides not matched to a gene: 17. The CDR3 extends over 17 amino acids. The germline gives CDR1 SGHAT, CDR2 FQNNGV. Per the original methods: Amplified reference gene primers provided the basis for estimating nucleated cell counts. Sequenced by immunoSEQ multiplex PCR; TCRdb stores in-frame clones only, minus some. V and J calls and clone size are copied from that table; D and trimming were computed from the DNA. The sample yields 200,000 to 300,000 clones, about 90% seen once. The sample was peripheral blood. The chain combines TRBV11-2 with TRBJ2-1, with 8 nucleotides matching TRBD2. The TCR originated in a woman between 25 and 40 years old who had recovered from COVID-19. CDR3 nucleotide sequence: TGTGCCAGCAGCCGGGGGGCCGGGGGGGCCATCATCGATGAGCAGTTCTTC. Amino acids: CASSRGAGGAIIDEQFF. Combining the CDR3 with reference TRBV11-2 and TRBJ2-1 gives the whole variable domain EAGVAQSPRYKIIEKRQSVAFWCNPISGHATLYWYQQILGQGPKLLIQFQNNGVVDDSQLPKDRFSAERLKGVDSTLKIQPAKLEDSAVYLCASSRGAGGAIIDEQFFGPGTRLTVL.